Sequencing of this T cell receptor beta chain was carried out in a study of CD8 T cells in ankylosing spondylitis. Study observations and caveats: With a CD8+ phenotype, disease-linked clones were relatively rare in peripheral blood.

This clonotype was observed many times. The antigen is not known. Trimming stripped 4 bases from V and 9 bases from J, with 20 bases between. The CDR3 loop spans 15 amino acids. Germline loops: CDR1 SGHRS, CDR2 YFSETQ. TCRdb reprocessed the 5' RACE reads via MiXCR and lists one record per CDR3 protein. Of around 120,000 distinct CDR3 sequences in the sample, about a tenth are singletons; the top ten hold 2.5% to 3.5%. The sequencing sample was made of blood, either unsorted or a sorted T cell fraction (not recorded which). This chain uses TRBV5-1 with TRBJ2-1; D is perhaps TRBD1 (6 bases). The source is a male donor with ankylosing spondylitis or in good health (not recorded which). CDR3 amino acids: CASSGMAPTTGEQFF. The CDR3 DNA is TGCGCCAGCAGCGGAATGGCCCCTACGACAGGTGAGCAGTTCTTC.